This TCR beta chain was retrieved from a study of shared clonotypes between healthy human individuals. Study summary: Researchers drew samples from a couple of women and a few men aged 18 to 49. Study findings and constraints: Non-shared clonotypes were found to have lower generation probabilities than the clonotypes that were shared by all four of the sorted-subset donors.

TCRdb's copy holds only in-frame clones and misses some; the assay was immunoSEQ multiplex PCR. The sample records around 99,000 clones, 60% to 70% being singletons. This clone showed up just a few times. What it binds is unknown. The J segment lost 1 base and the V segment lost 5 bases, leaving 8 bases of the junction unmatched. In germline, CDR1 is MDHEN, CDR2 SYDVKM. The CDR3 consists of 16 residues. Source material: memory CD8+ T cells sorted from blood. Subset in this sample: CD45RO+ cells pooled with CCR7-negative TemRA cells. The J gene is TRBJ1-5, the V gene TRBV28, with 7 bases matching TRBD1. This clonotype was obtained from a man aged 30 to 39 in good health. CDR3 nucleotide sequence: TGTGCCAGCAGTCCCACGCGACAGGGAAGCAATCAGCCCCAGCATTTT. This codes for CASSPTRQGSNQPQHF.